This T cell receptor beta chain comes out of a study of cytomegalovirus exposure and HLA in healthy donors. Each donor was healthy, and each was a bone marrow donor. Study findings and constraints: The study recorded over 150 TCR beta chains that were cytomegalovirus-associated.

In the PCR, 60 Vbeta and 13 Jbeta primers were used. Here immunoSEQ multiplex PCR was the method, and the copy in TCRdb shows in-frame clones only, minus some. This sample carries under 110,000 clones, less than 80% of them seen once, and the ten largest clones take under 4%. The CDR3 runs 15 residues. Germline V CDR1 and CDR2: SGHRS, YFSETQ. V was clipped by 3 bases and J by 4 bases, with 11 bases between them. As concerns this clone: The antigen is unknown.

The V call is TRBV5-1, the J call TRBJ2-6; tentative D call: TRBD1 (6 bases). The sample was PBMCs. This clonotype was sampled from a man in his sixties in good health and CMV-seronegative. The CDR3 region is CASSYTGLGANVLTF. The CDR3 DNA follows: TGCGCCAGCAGCTATACAGGGCTCGGGGCCAACGTCCTGACTTTC. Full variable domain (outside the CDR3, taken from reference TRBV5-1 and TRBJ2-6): KAGVTQTPRYLIKTRGQQVTLSCSPISGHRSVSWYQQTPGQGLQFLFEYFSETQRNKGNFPGRFSGRQFSNSRSEMNVSTLELGDSALYLCASSYTGLGANVLTFGAGSRLTVL.